This paragraph reports one T cell receptor (beta chain). Its antigen is unidentified. TCRdb ran MiXCR on the reads and lists one entry per CDR3 protein. The sample shows about 150,000 distinct CDR3 sequences, about a quarter of them seen only once. These data are taken from a study of T cell repertoires in cytomegalovirus infection. Study-level background: Public TCR beta signatures were indicative of both CMV infection and a matching HLA type. The study, taken as a whole, reports: Accumulated public TCR beta family frequency recognized individuals carrying CMV together with the relevant HLA. The study found HLA-C-restricted CMV-specific TCR beta clonotypes dominating the ex vivo response.

This sequence originates from a human donor in good health (CMV status not recorded). Some clones in this sample may be carry-over from other donors' samples. The sequencing sample was made of PBMCs.

The CDR3 DNA sequence: TGCGCCAGCAGTGGGACTAGCGGGAGGTCCTACGAGCAGTACTTC. Translated: CASSGTSGRSYEQYF. The V and J genes are TRBV10-2 and TRBJ2-7; 14 bases match TRBD2. Unmatched junction bases numbered 0, after V lost 4 bases and J lost 1 base. The CDR3 contains 15 residues. CDR1 and CDR2 (germline): WSHSY, SAAADI.